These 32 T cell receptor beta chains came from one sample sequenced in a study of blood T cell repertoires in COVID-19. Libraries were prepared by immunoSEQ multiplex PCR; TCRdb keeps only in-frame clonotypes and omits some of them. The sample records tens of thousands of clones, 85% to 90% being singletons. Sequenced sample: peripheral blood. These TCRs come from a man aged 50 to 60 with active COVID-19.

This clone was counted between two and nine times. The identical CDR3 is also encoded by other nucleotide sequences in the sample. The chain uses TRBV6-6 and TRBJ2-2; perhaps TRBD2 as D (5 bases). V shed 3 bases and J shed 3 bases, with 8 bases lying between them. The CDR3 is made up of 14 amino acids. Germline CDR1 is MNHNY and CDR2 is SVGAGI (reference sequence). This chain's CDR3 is CASSYRRDTGELFF. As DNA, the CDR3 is TGTGCCAGCAGTTATCGGCGGGACACCGGGGAGCTGTTTTTT.

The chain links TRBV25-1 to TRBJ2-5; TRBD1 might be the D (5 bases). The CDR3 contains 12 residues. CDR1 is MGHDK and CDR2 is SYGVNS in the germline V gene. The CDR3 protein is CASAGFQETQYF. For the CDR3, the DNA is TGTGCTTCGGCAGGGTTCCAAGAGACCCAGTACTTC.

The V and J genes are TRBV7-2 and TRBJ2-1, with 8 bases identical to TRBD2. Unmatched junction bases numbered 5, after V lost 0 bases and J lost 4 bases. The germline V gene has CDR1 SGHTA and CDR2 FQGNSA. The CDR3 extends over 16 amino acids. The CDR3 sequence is CASSLAASGYYNEQFF. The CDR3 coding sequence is TGTGCCAGCAGCTTAGCGGCTAGCGGGTATTACAATGAGCAGTTCTTC. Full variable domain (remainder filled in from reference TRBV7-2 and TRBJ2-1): GAGVSQSPSNKVTEKGKDVELRCDPISGHTALYWYRQSLGQGLEFLIYFQGNSAPDKSGLPSDRFSAERTGGSVSTLTIQRTQQEDSAVYLCASSLAASGYYNEQFFGPGTRLTVL.

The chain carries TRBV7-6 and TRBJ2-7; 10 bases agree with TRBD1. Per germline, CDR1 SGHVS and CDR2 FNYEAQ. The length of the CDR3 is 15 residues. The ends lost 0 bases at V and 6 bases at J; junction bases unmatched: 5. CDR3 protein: CASSLAGQGGTEQYF. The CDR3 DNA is TGTGCCAGCAGCTTAGCTGGACAGGGGGGAACCGAGCAGTACTTC.

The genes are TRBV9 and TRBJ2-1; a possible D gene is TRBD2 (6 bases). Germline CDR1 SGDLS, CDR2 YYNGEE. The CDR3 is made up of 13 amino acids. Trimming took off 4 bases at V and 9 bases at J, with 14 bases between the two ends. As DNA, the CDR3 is TGTGCCAGCAGCCCCCCTGCGGGGCCTGAGCAGTTCTTC. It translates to CASSPPAGPEQFF.

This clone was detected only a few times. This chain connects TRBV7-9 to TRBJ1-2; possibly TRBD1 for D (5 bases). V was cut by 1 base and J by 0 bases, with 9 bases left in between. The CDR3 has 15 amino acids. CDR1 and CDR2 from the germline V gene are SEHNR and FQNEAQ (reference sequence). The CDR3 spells CASSLDRSPNYGYTF. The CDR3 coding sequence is TGTGCCAGCAGCTTAGACAGGAGCCCTAACTATGGCTACACCTTC.

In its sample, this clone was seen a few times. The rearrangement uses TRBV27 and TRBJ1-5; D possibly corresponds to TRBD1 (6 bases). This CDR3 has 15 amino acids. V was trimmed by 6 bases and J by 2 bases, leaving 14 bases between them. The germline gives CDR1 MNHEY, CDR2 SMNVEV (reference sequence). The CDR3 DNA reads TGTGCCAGCAGATTCAGGGGACGGGGCAATCAGCCCCAGCATTTT. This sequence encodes CASRFRGRGNQPQHF.

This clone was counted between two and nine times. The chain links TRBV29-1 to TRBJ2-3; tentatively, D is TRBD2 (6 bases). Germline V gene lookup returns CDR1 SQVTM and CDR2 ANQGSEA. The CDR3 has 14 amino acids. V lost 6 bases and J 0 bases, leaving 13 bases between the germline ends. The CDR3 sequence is CSVTGTSSTDTQYF. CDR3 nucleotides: TGCAGCGTAACCGGGACTTCGAGCACAGATACGCAGTATTTT.

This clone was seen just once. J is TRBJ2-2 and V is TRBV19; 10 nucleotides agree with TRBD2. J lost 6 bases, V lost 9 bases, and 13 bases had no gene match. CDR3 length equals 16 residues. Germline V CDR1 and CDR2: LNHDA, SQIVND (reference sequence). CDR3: CASCQAGGPRAGELFF. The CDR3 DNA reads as TGTGCCAGCTGTCAAGCGGGGGGGCCTAGGGCCGGGGAGCTGTTTTTT.

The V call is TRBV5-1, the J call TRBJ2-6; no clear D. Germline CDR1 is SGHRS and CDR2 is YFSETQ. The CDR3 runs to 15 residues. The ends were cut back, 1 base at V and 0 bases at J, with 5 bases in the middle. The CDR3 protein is CASSLSGSGANVLTF. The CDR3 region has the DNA TGCGCCAGCAGCTTGTCGGGCTCTGGGGCCAACGTCCTGACTTTC.

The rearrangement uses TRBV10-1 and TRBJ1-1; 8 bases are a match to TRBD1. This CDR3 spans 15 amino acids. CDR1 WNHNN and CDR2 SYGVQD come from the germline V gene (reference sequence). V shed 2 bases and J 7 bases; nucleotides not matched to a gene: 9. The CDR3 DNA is TGCGCCAGCAGTGAGGGGAACAGGGGGACCAATGAAGCTTTCTTT. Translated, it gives CASSEGNRGTNEAFF.

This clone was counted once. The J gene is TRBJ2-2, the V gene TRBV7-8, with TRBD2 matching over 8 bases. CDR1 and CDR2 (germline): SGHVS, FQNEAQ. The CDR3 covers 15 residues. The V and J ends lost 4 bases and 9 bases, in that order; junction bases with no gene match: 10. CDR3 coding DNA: TGTGCCAGCAGCTCAAGCGGGGGACGTGGCCGGGAGCTGTTTTTT. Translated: CASSSSGGRGRELFF.

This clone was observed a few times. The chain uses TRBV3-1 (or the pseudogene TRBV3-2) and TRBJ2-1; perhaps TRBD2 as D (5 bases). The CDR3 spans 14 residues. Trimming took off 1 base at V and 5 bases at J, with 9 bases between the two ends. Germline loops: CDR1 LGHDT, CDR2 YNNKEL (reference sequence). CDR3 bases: TGTGCCAGCAGCCAAGGGGGAGATGACAATGAGCAGTTCTTC. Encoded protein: CASSQGGDDNEQFF.

CDR3: CASSLQGASNQPQHF. CDR3 coding DNA: TGTGCCAGCAGTTTACAGGGCGCTAGCAATCAGCCCCAGCATTTT. This sequence joins TRBV28 and TRBJ1-5; a possible D gene is TRBD1 (5 bases). Germline-derived CDR1 and CDR2 are MDHEN and SYDVKM. With 2 bases removed from V and 0 bases from J, the gap between germline ends came to 8 bases. This CDR3 is built from 15 residues.

CDR3 sequence reads: CASSSGATNEKLFF. In DNA form, the CDR3 reads TGTGCCAGCAGCTCCGGGGCAACTAATGAAAAACTGTTTTTT. This chain joins TRBV28 and TRBJ1-4, with unresolved D. The CDR3 covers 14 residues. Germline CDR1 is MDHEN and CDR2 is SYDVKM. The V gene lost 6 bases and the J gene lost 0 bases, with 8 bases spanning the gap.

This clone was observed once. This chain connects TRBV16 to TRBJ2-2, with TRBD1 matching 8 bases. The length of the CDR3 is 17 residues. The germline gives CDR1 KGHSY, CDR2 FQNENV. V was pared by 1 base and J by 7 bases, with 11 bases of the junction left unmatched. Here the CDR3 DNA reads TGTGCCAGCAGCCAATTAGTGGACAGGGAGATCGGCGGGGAGCTGTTTTTT. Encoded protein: CASSQLVDREIGGELFF.

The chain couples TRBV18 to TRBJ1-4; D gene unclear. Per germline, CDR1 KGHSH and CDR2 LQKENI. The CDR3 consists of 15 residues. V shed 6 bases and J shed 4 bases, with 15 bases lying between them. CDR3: CASSARNGFNEKLFF. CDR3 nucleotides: TGTGCCAGCTCGGCCCGGAACGGGTTTAATGAAAAACTGTTTTTT. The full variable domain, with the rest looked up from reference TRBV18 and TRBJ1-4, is NAGVMQNPRHLVRRRGQEARLRCSPMKGHSHVYWYRQLPEEGLKFMVYLQKENIIDESGMPKERFSAEFPKEGPSILRIQQVVRGDSAAYFCASSARNGFNEKLFFGSGTQLSVL.

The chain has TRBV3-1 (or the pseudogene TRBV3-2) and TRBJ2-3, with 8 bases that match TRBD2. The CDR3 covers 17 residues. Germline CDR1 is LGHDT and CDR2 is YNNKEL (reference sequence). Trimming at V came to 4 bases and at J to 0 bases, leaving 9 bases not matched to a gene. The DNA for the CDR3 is TGTGCCAGCAGCCTCGGTGGCGGGAGGACTAGCACAGATACGCAGTATTTT. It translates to CASSLGGGRTSTDTQYF.

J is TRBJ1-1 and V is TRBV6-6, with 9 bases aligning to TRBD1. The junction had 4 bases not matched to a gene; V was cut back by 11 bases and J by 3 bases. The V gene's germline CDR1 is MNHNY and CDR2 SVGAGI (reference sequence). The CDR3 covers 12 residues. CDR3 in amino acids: CAGWDRDTEAFF. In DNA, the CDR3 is TGTGCCGGTTGGGACAGGGACACTGAAGCTTTCTTT.

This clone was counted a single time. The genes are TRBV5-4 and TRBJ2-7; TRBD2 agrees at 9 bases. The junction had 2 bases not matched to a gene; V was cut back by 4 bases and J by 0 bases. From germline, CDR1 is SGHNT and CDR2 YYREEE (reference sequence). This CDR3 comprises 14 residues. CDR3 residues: CASSAAGGSYEQYF. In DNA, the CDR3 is TGTGCCAGCAGCGCAGCGGGGGGCTCCTACGAGCAGTACTTC.

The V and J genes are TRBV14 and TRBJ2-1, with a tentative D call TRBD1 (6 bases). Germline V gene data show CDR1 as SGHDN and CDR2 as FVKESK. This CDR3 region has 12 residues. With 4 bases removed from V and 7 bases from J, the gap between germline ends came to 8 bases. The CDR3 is CASSPTGNEQFF. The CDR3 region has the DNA TGTGCCAGCAGCCCAACAGGGAATGAGCAGTTCTTC.

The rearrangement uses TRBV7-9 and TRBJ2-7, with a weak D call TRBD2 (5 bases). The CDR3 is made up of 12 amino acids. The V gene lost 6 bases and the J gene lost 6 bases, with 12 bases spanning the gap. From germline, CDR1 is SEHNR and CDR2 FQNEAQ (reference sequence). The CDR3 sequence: CASRGADSEQYF. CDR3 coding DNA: TGTGCCAGCAGGGGTGCGGACTCCGAGCAGTACTTC.

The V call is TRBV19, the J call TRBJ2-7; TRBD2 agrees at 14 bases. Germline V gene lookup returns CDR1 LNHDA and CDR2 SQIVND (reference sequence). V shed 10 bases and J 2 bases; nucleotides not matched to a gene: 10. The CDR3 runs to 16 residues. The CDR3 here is CATRTSGGTDPYEQYF. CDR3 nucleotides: TGTGCCACCAGGACTAGCGGGGGGACCGATCCCTACGAGCAGTACTTC.

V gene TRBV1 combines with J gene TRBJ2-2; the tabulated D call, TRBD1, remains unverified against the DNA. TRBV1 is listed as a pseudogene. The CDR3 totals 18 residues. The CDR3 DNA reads TGCACCAGCAGCCGAAAAGGACAGGGAGGAGTTGGGACCGGGGAGCTGTTTTTT. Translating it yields CTSSRKGQGGVGTGELFF.

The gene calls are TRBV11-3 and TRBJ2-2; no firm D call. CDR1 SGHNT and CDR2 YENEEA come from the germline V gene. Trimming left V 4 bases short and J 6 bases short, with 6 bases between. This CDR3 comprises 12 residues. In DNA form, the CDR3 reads TGTGCCAGCAGCTCCGTGTCCGGGGAGCTGTTTTTT. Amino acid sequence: CASSSVSGELFF.

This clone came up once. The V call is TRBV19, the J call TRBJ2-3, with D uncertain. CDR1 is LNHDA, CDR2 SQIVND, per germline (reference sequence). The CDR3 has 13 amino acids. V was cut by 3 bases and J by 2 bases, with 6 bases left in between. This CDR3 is CASSIWATDTQYF. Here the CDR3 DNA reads TGTGCCAGTAGTATTTGGGCCACAGATACGCAGTATTTT.

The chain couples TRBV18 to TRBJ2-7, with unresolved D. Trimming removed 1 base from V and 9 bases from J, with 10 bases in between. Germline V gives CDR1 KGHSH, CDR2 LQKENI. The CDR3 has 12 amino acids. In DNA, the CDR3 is TGTGCCAGCTCACCACGAGGAGACGGGCAGTACTTC. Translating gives CASSPRGDGQYF.

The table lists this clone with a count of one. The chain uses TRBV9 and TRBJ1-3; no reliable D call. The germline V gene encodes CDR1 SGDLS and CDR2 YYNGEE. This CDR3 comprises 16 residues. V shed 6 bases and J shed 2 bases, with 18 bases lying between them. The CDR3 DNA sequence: TGTGCCAGCACTCGGACTTATCATGGCGCTGGAAACACCATATATTTT. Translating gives CASTRTYHGAGNTIYF. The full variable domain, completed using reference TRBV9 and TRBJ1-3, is DSGVTQTPKHLITATGQRVTLRCSPRSGDLSVYWYQQSLDQGLQFLIQYYNGEERAKGNILERFSAQQFPDLHSELNLSSLELGDSALYFCASTRTYHGAGNTIYFGEGSWLTVV.

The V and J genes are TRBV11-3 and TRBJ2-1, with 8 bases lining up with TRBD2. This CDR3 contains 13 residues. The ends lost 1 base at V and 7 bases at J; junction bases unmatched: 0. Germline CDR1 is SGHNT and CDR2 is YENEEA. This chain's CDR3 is CASSLGGGNEQFF. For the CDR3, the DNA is TGTGCCAGCAGCTTAGGCGGGGGGAATGAGCAGTTCTTC. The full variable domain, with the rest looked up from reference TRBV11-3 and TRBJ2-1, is EAGVVQSPRYKIIEKKQPVAFWCNPISGHNTLYWYLQNLGQGPELLIRYENEEAVDDSQLPKDRFSAERLKGVDSTLKIQPAELGDSAVYLCASSLGGGNEQFFGPGTRLTVL.

Here the CDR3 DNA reads TGTGCCAGCAGTTCCCTAGCGGGAGGGGGAAGTTTGGTCTATGAGCAGTTCTTC. This translates into CASSSLAGGGSLVYEQFF. V and J are TRBV28 and TRBJ2-1, with TRBD2 matching 12 bases. Germline CDR1 reads MDHEN; CDR2 reads SYDVKM. The V gene end was trimmed by 4 bases and the J gene end by 8 bases; junction bases not matched to a gene: 15. The CDR3 is 18 amino acids.

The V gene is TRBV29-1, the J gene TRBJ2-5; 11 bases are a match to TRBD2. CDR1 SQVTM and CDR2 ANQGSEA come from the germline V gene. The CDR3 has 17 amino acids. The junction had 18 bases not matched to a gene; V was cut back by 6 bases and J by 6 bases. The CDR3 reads CSVPIKGLAGGSKTQYF. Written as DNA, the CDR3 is TGCAGCGTCCCTATCAAGGGTTTAGCGGGAGGGTCCAAGACCCAGTACTTC.

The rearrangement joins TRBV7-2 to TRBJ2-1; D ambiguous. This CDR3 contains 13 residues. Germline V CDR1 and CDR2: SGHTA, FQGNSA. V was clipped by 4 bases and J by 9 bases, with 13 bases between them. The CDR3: CASSYDFVAEQFF. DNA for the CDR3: TGTGCCAGCAGCTACGACTTCGTCGCTGAGCAGTTCTTC.